Sequencing of this TCR beta chain was carried out in a study of cytomegalovirus exposure and HLA in healthy donors. Turning to this clone: Its matching antigen is unknown.

PCR amplification relied on 60 Vbeta primers (plus 13 Jbeta primers). Profiled with immunoSEQ multiplex PCR; TCRdb holds only in-frame clones, not every one. The table includes 50,000 to 70,000 clones, 83% detected once. Per germline, CDR1 SGHRS and CDR2 YFSETQ. The V and J ends lost 3 bases and 2 bases respectively, with 11 bases between them. CDR3 length: 14 amino acids. Healthy bone marrow donors made up the donors. Whole-study findings and limits: With later analysis, a missense DCLRE1C variant became linked to TCR beta V- and J-gene trimming. A later analysis found TCR association rates differed by HLA locus, highest for DRB1 and lowest for HLA-C. Later work showed greater clonal expansion in HLA-associated TCR beta chains than in equally common others.

J is TRBJ2-5 and V is TRBV5-1; D remains unclear. This clonotype originated in a human donor in good health. Source material: PBMCs. The CDR3 protein is CASSYSAIQETQYF. The CDR3 nucleotides are TGCGCCAGCAGCTATTCAGCGATTCAAGAGACCCAGTACTTC.